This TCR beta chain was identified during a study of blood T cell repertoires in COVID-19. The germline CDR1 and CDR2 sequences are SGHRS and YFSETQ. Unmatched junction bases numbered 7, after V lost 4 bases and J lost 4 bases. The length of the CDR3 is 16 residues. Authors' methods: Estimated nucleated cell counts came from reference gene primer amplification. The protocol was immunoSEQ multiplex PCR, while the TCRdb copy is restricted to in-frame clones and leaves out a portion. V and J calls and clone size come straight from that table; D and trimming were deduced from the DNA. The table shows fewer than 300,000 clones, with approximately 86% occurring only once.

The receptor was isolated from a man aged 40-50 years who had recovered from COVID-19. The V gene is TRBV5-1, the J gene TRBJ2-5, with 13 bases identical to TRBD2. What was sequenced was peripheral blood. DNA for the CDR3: TGCGCCAGCAGCGTGGGGACTAGCGGGATGTTAGAGACCCAGTACTTC. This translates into CASSVGTSGMLETQYF.